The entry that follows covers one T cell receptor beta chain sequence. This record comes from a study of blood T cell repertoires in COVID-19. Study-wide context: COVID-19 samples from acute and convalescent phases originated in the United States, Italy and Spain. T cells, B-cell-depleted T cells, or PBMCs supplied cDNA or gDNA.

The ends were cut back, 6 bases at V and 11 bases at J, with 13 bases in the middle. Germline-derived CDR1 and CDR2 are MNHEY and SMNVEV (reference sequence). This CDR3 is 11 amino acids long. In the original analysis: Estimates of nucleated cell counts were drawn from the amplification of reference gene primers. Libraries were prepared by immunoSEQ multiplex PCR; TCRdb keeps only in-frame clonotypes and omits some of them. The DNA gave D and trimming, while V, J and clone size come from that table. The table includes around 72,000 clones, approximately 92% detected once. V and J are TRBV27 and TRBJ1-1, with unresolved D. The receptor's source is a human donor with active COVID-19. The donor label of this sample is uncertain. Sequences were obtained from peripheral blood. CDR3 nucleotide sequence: TGTGCCAGCAGGCGGGCGCAGGTGGCTTTCTTT. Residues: CASRRAQVAFF.